Below, 13 T cell receptor beta chains from the same sample are listed, as sequenced in a study of vaccination and CD4 T cells after COVID-19. Time point specified: late sampling 161 to 241 days after vaccination in three convalescent patients. Each CDR3 protein gets one entry after TCRdb re-called the PCR reads with MiXCR. This table has some 28,000 distinct CDR3 sequences, under 60% appearing once. The starting material was CD4+ T cells from blood, obtained about 7 months after SARS-CoV-2 vaccination. These receptors were obtained from a human donor who had recovered from COVID-19.

This clonotype turned up a few times. The rearrangement joins TRBV6-2 or TRBV6-3 to TRBJ2-3, with 7 bases aligning to TRBD2. The CDR3 is 15 amino acids. V gave up 7 bases and J gave up 2 bases; unmatched junction bases: 9. Germline V gene lookup returns CDR1 MNHEY and CDR2 SVGEGT. The CDR3 spells CASTGPSGDTDTQYF. The CDR3 DNA reads as TGTGCCAGCACTGGTCCTAGCGGAGACACAGATACGCAGTATTTT.

The chain couples TRBV20-1 to TRBJ2-5; 7 bases fit TRBD2. This CDR3 has 14 amino acids. J was trimmed by 4 bases and V by 6 bases; bases with no gene match: 11. The V gene's germline CDR1 is DFQATT and CDR2 SNEGSKA (reference sequence). The CDR3 DNA reads as TGCAGTGCCCCCCAGCGGGATAAAGGAGAGACCCAGTACTTC. This encodes CSAPQRDKGETQYF.

In this sample, this clonotype turned up a few times. The chain links TRBV7-8 to TRBJ2-7; 10 nucleotides line up with TRBD2. In germline, CDR1 is SGHVS, CDR2 FQNEAQ. The V gene end was trimmed by 5 bases and the J gene end by 5 bases; junction bases not matched to a gene: 9. This CDR3 has 15 residues. The CDR3 DNA follows: TGTGCCAGCAGCCCGCGCACTAGCGGGAAGGACGAGCAGTACTTC. Translated: CASSPRTSGKDEQYF. The variable domain in full, with the rest retrieved from reference TRBV7-8 and TRBJ2-7, is GAGVSQSPRYKVAKRGQDVALRCDPISGHVSLFWYQQALGQGPEFLTYFQNEAQLDKSGLPSDRFFAERPEGSVSTLKIQRTQQEDSAVYLCASSPRTSGKDEQYFGPGTRLTVT.

The CDR3 is CATSRDVSGTKFF. The CDR3 nucleotides are TGTGCCACCAGCAGAGATGTCTCCGGGACTAAGTTCTTC. This chain joins TRBV15 and TRBJ2-1; 7 bases are a match to TRBD2. The CDR3 totals 13 residues. V dropped 0 bases and J dropped 14; count of bases not matched to a gene: 7. Germline lookup yields CDR1 LNHNV and CDR2 YYDKDF (reference sequence).

The V and J genes are TRBV19 and TRBJ2-7, with 7 bases lining up with TRBD1. CDR1 and CDR2 from the germline V gene are LNHDA and SQIVND (reference sequence). Germline trimming cut 5 bases from V and 1 base from J; bases unmatched to any gene: 11. The CDR3 totals 16 residues. DNA for the CDR3: TGTGCCAGTAGTCCGCGACCGGAACAGGGGTCCTACGAGCAGTACTTC. This gives the protein CASSPRPEQGSYEQYF.

The chain combines TRBV20-1 with TRBJ1-5, with a possible D match to TRBD1 (5 bases). Between the trimmed V and J ends, which lost 2 bases and 2 bases, there was a span of 16 bases. Per germline, CDR1 DFQATT and CDR2 SNEGSKA (reference sequence). The CDR3 runs 16 residues. The CDR3 reads CSARITGDHRNQPQHF. CDR3 DNA: TGCAGTGCTAGAATTACAGGAGACCATCGCAATCAGCCCCAGCATTTT.

The chain combines TRBV20-1 with TRBJ2-2, with 15 bases fitting TRBD2. Germline V gene lookup returns CDR1 DFQATT and CDR2 SNEGSKA (reference sequence). The CDR3 is made up of 17 amino acids. After removal of 7 bases from V and 1 base from J, the junction contained 7 bases not matched to a gene. CDR3: CSVVPGLAGGNTGELFF. The CDR3 bases are TGCAGTGTCGTCCCGGGACTAGCGGGAGGGAACACCGGGGAGCTGTTTTTT.

The genes are TRBV28 and TRBJ2-7; D is uncertain. V lost 2 bases and J lost 4, with 3 bases in between. CDR1 is MDHEN and CDR2 is SYDVKM in the germline V gene. This CDR3 is 11 amino acids long. The DNA of the CDR3 is TGTGCCAGCAGTTTAGATTACGAGCAGTACTTC. This gives the protein CASSLDYEQYF. The full variable domain, rest sourced from reference TRBV28 and TRBJ2-7, is DVKVTQSSRYLVKRTGEKVFLECVQDMDHENMFWYRQDPGLGLRLIYFSYDVKMKEKGDIPEGYSVSREKKERFSLILESASTNQTSMYLCASSLDYEQYFGPGTRLTVT.

The chain employs TRBV4-1 and TRBJ2-7; D gene ambiguous. The V gene's germline CDR1 is MGHRA and CDR2 YSYEKL. Trimming removed 0 bases at V and 2 bases at J, with 11 bases between. CDR3 length: 15 residues. The CDR3 loop reads CASSQDRRVTYEQYF. The CDR3 DNA sequence: TGCGCCAGCAGCCAAGATAGACGGGTAACCTACGAGCAGTACTTC.

The rearrangement uses TRBV7-3 and TRBJ2-2; tentatively, D is TRBD1 or TRBD2 (6 bases each). V lost 0 bases and J 5 bases, leaving 7 bases between the germline ends. CDR3 size: 14 residues. Germline values: CDR1 SGHTA, CDR2 FQGTGA. The CDR3 nucleotides are TGTGCCAGCAGCTTAACAGGGGGGACCGGGGAGCTGTTTTTT. Protein product: CASSLTGGTGELFF. The full variable domain, with the rest looked up from reference TRBV7-3 and TRBJ2-2, is GAGVSQTPSNKVTEKGKYVELRCDPISGHTALYWYRQSLGQGPEFLIYFQGTGAADDSGLPNDRFFAVRPEGSVSTLKIQRTERGDSAVYLCASSLTGGTGELFFGEGSRLTVL.

The V call is TRBV7-3, the J call TRBJ2-1; 7 bases agree with TRBD1. CDR1 SGHTA and CDR2 FQGTGA come from the germline V gene. The ends lost 4 bases at V and 5 bases at J; junction bases unmatched: 8. CDR3 length: 15 residues. CDR3 region: CASSSGNRGNNEQFF. The CDR3, as DNA: TGTGCCAGCAGCTCCGGCAACAGGGGAAACAATGAGCAGTTCTTC.

This rearrangement joins TRBV19 to TRBJ2-1, with D perhaps matching TRBD2 (5 bases). The CDR3 is made up of 13 amino acids. V gave up 6 bases and J gave up 3 bases, with 9 bases separating them. The germline gives CDR1 LNHDA, CDR2 SQIVND (reference sequence). In DNA, the CDR3 is TGTGCCAGTAGCGGAGGCAACTACAATGAGCAGTTCTTC. Protein sequence: CASSGGNYNEQFF.

The chain carries TRBV20-1 and TRBJ2-7; 12 bases align to TRBD2. V was pared by 2 bases and J by 1 base, with 3 bases of the junction left unmatched. There are 15 residues in the CDR3. Germline assignment: CDR1 DFQATT and CDR2 SNEGSKA (reference sequence). Here the CDR3 reads CSARIGLAGSYEQYF. CDR3 in DNA: TGCAGTGCTAGAATCGGACTAGCGGGGTCCTACGAGCAGTACTTC.